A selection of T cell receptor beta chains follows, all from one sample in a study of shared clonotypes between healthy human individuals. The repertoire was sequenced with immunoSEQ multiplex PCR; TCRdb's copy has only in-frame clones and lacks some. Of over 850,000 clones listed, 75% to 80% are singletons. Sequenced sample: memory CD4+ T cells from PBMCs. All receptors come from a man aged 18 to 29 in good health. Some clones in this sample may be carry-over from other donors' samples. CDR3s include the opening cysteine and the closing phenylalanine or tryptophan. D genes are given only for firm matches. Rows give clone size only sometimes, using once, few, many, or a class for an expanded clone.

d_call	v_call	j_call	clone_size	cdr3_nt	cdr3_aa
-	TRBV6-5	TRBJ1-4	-	TGTGCCAGCAGTCTCCTTGGACAGACTGAAAAACTGTTTTTT	CASSLLGQTEKLFF
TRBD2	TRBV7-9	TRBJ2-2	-	TGTGCCAGCAGCTCGGGGACTAGCGGAAACACCGGGGAGCTGTTTTTT	CASSSGTSGNTGELFF
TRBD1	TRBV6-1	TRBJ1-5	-	TGTGCCAGCAGGGGACAGGGGGCAAGACAGCCCCAGCATTTT	CASRGQGARQPQHF
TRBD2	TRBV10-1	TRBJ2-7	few	TGCGCCAGCAGTGAGTCCGGGACTACCCTAAACGAGCAGTACTTC	CASSESGTTLNEQYF
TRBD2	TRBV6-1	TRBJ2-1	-	TGTGCCAGCAGTGAAAGGCTAGCGGTTTACAATGAGCAGTTCTTC	CASSERLAVYNEQFF
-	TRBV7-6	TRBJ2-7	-	TGTGCCAGCAGCTTATCTATCGTTGGGGGCGAGCAGTACTTC	CASSLSIVGGEQYF
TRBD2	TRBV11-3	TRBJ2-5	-	TGTGCCAGCAGCCTGGGACTAGCGGGATCTAAAGAGACCCAGTACTTC	CASSLGLAGSKETQYF
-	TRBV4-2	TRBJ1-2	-	TGTGCCAGCAGCCAAGTGTTACAAGGCGGCTACACCTTC	CASSQVLQGGYTF
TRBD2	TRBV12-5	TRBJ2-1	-	TGTGCTAGTGGCTCCCGACTAGCGGAAGAGCAGTTCTTC	CASGSRLAEEQFF
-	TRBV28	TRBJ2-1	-	TGTGCCAGCACCTCATCAAGGGTAGTGAATGAGCAGTTCTTC	CASTSSRVVNEQFF
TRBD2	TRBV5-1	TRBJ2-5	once	TGCGCCAGCAGCTTGTCCGCTAGCGGGAGGGTGGGACAAGAGACCCAGTACTTC	CASSLSASGRVGQETQYF
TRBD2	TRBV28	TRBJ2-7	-	TGTGCCAGCAGCCGGACTAGCGGGACCGTCTACGAGCAGTACTTC	CASSRTSGTVYEQYF
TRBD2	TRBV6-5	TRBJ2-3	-	TGTGCCAGCAGGTCCACTAGCGGGGGCACAGATACGCAGTATTTT	CASRSTSGGTDTQYF
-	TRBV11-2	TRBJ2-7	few	TGTGCCAGCAGCTTAAACTTCAGAGAGCACGAGCAGTACTTC	CASSLNFREHEQYF
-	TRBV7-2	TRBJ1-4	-	TGTGCCAGCAGCTACCAACGACAGGACCCCAAACTGTTTTTT	CASSYQRQDPKLFF
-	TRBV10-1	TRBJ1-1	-	TGCGCCAGCAGTGTAGGCGGATCGAAGACTGAAGCTTTCTTT	CASSVGGSKTEAFF